The source of this TCR beta chain is a study of technical replicates of blood from a few donors. This CDR3 spans 13 amino acids. J lost 7 bases, V lost 6 bases, and 6 bases had no gene match. Germline assignment: CDR1 SGHRS and CDR2 YFSETQ. Repertoires were generated with immunoSEQ multiplex PCR, while TCRdb's copy carries only in-frame clones and drops some. The sample holds roughly 65,000 clones, approximately 89% seen once. Sequencing was carried out using PBMCs. This receptor was identified in a human donor in good health. Some clones in this sample may be carry-over from other donors' samples. The chain recombines TRBV5-1 with TRBJ2-1, with 8 bases identical to TRBD2. CDR3 region: CASTGGGRNEQFF. CDR3 sequence (DNA): TGCGCCAGCACCGGGGGGGGTCGTAATGAGCAGTTCTTC.